Listed below are T cell receptor beta chains from one sample, sequenced in a study of CD8+CD57+ T cells in acquired aplastic anemia. Each CDR3 protein is one row after TCRdb ran MiXCR on the reads. The repertoire includes roughly 420,000 distinct CDR3 sequences, just under 70% of them detected once, and approximately 3.9% sits in the top ten. The specimen sequenced was sorted CD4+, CD8+, or CD8+CD57+ T cells (not recorded which) from PBMCs. The receptors come from a human donor in good health, serving as a control. Both conserved end residues are trimmed from each CDR3. Size tells how often a clone was seen (once, few, many) or the class of an expanded clone, and some rows leave it out.

clone size	V gene	CDR3 protein
-	TRBV29-1	SVEGGQALYEQY
-	TRBV7-6	ASSVGAALSPLN
many	TRBV5-5	AGASGPILGYEQY
-	TRBV24-1	ATRLGRQETQY
once	TRBV5-5	ASSVKGDSYEQY
-	TRBV10-3	AISEVEGRGYT
-	TRBV7-2	GSTRLAPYGQY
many	TRBV7-2	ASSLVGGGGTNEQF
-	TRBV6-6	ASSYSYDRDSSFGNTIY
-	TRBV15	ATSRDEEETLF
-	TRBV5-1	ASSPYDQGTQY
many	TRBV19	ASSISAGTNTGELF
many	TRBV5-1	ASSLVGSKNTEAF
-	TRBV10-3	ASSETSRGANEQF
many	TRBV28	ASSLRGPEAF
-	TRBV2	ASREASGVTQY
-	TRBV7-3	ASSLVAPPRISPF
many	TRBV19	ASSTTTNTEAF
-	TRBV20-1	SAGGRPNTPLH
-	TRBV6-5	ASSYEGREPFTDTQY
-	TRBV20-1	SALRQAIHNYGYT
many	TRBV7-2	ASVQGGNQPQH
-	TRBV12-3/TRBV12-4	ASTTGHSGSPLH
few	TRBV6-5	ASKPSVGDSGNTIY
many	TRBV4-1	ASSQDWAGGQPQH
-	TRBV15	ATSLDTDEQF
-	TRBV7-2	ASSLAPRGGNYGY
-	TRBV7-8	ASSLEGTSEQPQY
many	TRBV7-2	ASSLLLQYEQY
many	TRBV6-5	ASSYGQGAGEQY
-	TRBV6-2/TRBV6-3	ASSYPSDRDRVGSGANVLT
-	TRBV15	ATSRDQPGSKGNYGYT
-	TRBV7-2	VSSPVGRANTETF
-	TRBV7-9	ASSVGGTGDDVLT
-	TRBV7-3	ARSSSEQGSYGYT
-	TRBV10-3	AIRLSDGSSGANVLT
many	TRBV6-1	ASTSSRGAVYEQY
once	TRBV7-9	ASSVRQGANFGY
many	TRBV20-1	SAREQGKAYEQY
many	TRBV7-2	ASGILQETQY
-	TRBV7-9	ASSEEWASFGNTIY